The entry below describes one TCR beta chain. V was clipped by 0 bases and J by 4 bases, with 16 bases between them. The CDR3 is 16 residues long. Germline CDR1 is SGDLS and CDR2 is YYNGEE. The record originates from a study of breast tumors, draining lymph nodes, adjacent tissues. The lymph nodes were axillary draining lymph nodes from breast cancer patients. Via MiXCR, TCRdb re-called the multiplex PCR reads, giving one row per CDR3 protein. The profile shows more than 200,000 distinct CDR3 sequences, about 32% of them singletons. This chain uses TRBV9 with TRBJ1-2; D gene ambiguous. The clonotype was recovered from a female donor with breast cancer. Some clones in this sample may be carry-over from other donors' samples. Sequencing input: axillary lymph node tissue. CDR3 DNA sequence: TGTGCCAGCAGCGTAGGATCCCACGGCAGCCTCTATGGCTACACCTTC. Translation: CASSVGSHGSLYGYTF. The variable domain in full, with the rest retrieved from reference TRBV9 and TRBJ1-2, is DSGVTQTPKHLITATGQRVTLRCSPRSGDLSVYWYQQSLDQGLQFLIQYYNGEERAKGNILERFSAQQFPDLHSELNLSSLELGDSALYFCASSVGSHGSLYGYTFGSGTRLTVV.